Listed below are T cell receptor beta chains from one sample, sequenced in a study of cytomegalovirus exposure and HLA in healthy donors. Some clones are missing from TCRdb's copy, which holds only in-frame ones; the method was immunoSEQ multiplex PCR. The table records 130,000 to 150,000 clones, 60% to 85% of them present only once. Sequencing was performed on PBMCs. These receptors all come from a man younger than 30 in good health and CMV-seronegative. Both conserved end residues are part of each CDR3. D genes are given only for firm matches. Not every row has a clone size; where given, it reads once, few, many or a size class.

CDR3aa	CDR3nt	abundance	d_gene	v_gene	j_gene
CASSLETVSTEAFF	TGTGCCAGCAGCCTGGAGACAGTATCTACTGAAGCTTTCTTT	few	NA	TRBV5-8	TRBJ1-1
CASGHFTFYGYTF	TGTGCTAGTGGCCACTTTACTTTCTATGGCTACACCTTC	NA	NA	TRBV12-5	TRBJ1-2
CASSPDISGNTIYF	TGTGCCAGCAGCCCGGACATCTCTGGAAACACCATATATTTT	NA	NA	TRBV7-7	TRBJ1-3
CASSLAQGLSYEQYF	TGTGCCAGCAGCTTAGCACAGGGTCTCTCCTACGAGCAGTACTTC	NA	NA	TRBV11-3	TRBJ2-7
CASSGSGRGNEQYF	TGTGCCAGCAGCGGCTCGGGCAGGGGGAACGAGCAGTACTTC	NA	TRBD1	TRBV7-9	TRBJ2-7
CASSPSTNNYGYTF	TGTGCCAGCTCACCCTCGACTAATAACTATGGCTACACCTTC	NA	NA	TRBV18	TRBJ1-2
CVRSITSGSTDTQYF	TGTGTCAGAAGCATAACTAGCGGGAGCACAGATACGCAGTATTTT	NA	NA	TRBV7-5	TRBJ2-3
CASSQDEGGTYEQYF	TGCGCCAGCAGCCAAGATGAGGGCGGGACCTACGAGCAGTACTTC	NA	NA	TRBV4-1	TRBJ2-7
CASRTMNTEAFF	TGTGCCAGCAGGACTATGAACACTGAAGCTTTCTTT	NA	NA	TRBV7-9	TRBJ1-1
CASSLYRSSYEQYF	TGTGCCAGCAGTTTATACAGGAGCTCCTACGAGCAGTACTTC	NA	NA	TRBV27	TRBJ2-7
CASRATSGSYEQYF	TGTGCCAGCAGGGCCACTAGCGGGAGCTACGAGCAGTACTTC	NA	TRBD2	TRBV2	TRBJ2-7
CASSQERDEETQYF	TGTGCCAGCAGCCAAGAGAGGGATGAAGAGACCCAGTACTTC	NA	NA	TRBV4-2	TRBJ2-5
CASSFTSVLFNEQFF	TGTGCCAGCAGTTTCACTAGTGTACTTTTCAATGAGCAGTTCTTC	NA	NA	TRBV28	TRBJ2-1
CASSKAGVKTDTQYF	TGTGCCAGCAGCAAAGCGGGAGTTAAAACAGATACGCAGTATTTT	NA	TRBD2	TRBV2	TRBJ2-3
CASSPMSGSSGKETQYF	TGTGCCAGCTCACCAATGAGCGGGAGTTCGGGGAAAGAGACCCAGTACTTC	NA	TRBD2	TRBV18	TRBJ2-5
CASKGTGANYGYTF	TGTGCCAGCAAGGGGACAGGAGCTAACTATGGCTACACCTTC	once	TRBD1	TRBV6-1	TRBJ1-2
CASRRTVNSNQPQHF	TGTGCCAGCAGGCGGACAGTAAATAGCAATCAGCCCCAGCATTTT	few	NA	TRBV2	TRBJ1-5